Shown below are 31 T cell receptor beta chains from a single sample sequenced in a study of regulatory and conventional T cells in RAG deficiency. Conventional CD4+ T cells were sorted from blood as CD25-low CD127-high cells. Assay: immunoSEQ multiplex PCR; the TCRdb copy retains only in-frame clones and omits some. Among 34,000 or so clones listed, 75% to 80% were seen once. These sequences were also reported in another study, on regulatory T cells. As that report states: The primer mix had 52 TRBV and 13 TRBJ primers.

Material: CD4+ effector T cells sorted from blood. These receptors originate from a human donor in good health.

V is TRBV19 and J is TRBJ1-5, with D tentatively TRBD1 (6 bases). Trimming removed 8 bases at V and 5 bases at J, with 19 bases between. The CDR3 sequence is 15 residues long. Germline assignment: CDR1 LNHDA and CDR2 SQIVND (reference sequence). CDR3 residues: CASLPTGRGYQPQHF. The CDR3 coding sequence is TGTGCCAGTCTCCCGACAGGCCGCGGCTATCAGCCCCAGCATTTT. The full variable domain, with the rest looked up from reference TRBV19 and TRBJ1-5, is DGGITQSPKYLFRKEGQNVTLSCEQNLNHDAMYWYRQDPGQGLRLIYYSQIVNDFQKGDIAEGYSVSREKKESFPLTVTSAQKNPTAFYLCASLPTGRGYQPQHFGDGTRLSIL.

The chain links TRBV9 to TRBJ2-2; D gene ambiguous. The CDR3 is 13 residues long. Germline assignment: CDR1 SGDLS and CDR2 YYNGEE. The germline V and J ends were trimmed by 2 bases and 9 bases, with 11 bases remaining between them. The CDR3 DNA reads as TGTGCCAGCAGCGTCGGAGACCCGTGGGAGCTGTTTTTT. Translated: CASSVGDPWELFF.

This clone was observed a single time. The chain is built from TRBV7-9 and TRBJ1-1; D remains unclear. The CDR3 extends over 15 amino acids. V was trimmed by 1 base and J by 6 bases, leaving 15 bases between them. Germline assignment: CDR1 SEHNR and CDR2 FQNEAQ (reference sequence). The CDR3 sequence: CASSLGGFKLAEAFF. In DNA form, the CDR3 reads TGTGCCAGCAGCTTAGGTGGGTTTAAGTTGGCTGAAGCTTTCTTT.

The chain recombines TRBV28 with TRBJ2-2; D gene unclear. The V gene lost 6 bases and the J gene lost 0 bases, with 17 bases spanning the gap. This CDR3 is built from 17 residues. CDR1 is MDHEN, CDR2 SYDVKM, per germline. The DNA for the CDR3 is TGTGCCAGCAGGCTCGTCGTTCTAAACGCGAACACCGGGGAGCTGTTTTTT. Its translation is CASRLVVLNANTGELFF.

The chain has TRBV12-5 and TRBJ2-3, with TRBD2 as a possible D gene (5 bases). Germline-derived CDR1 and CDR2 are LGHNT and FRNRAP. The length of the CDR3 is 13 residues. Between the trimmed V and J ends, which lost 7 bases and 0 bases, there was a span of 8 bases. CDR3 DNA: TGTGCTAGTGTAGCGCCTAGCACAGATACGCAGTATTTT. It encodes CASVAPSTDTQYF.

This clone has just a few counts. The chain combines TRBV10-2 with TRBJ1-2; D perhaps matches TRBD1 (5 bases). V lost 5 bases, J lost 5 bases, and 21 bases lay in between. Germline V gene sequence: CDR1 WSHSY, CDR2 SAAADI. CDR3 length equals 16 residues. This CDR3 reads CASSRSRPLGDYGYTF. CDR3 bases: TGCGCCAGCAGTCGTTCGAGACCCTTAGGGGATTATGGCTACACCTTC.

The chain's CDR3 is CASSQGDRGCTF. CDR3 nucleotides: TGTGCCAGCAGCCAAGGGGACAGGGGTTGCACCTTC. The chain has TRBV4-2 and TRBJ1-2; 10 bases align to TRBD1. Germline CDR1 reads LGHNA; CDR2 reads YNFKEQ. J lost 13 bases, V lost 1 base, and 3 bases had no gene match. This CDR3 spans 12 amino acids.

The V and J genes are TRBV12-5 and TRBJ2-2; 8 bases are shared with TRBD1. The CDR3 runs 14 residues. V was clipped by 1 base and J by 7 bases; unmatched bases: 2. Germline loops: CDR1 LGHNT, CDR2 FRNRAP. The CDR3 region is CASGLDRGNGELFF. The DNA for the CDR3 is TGTGCTAGTGGTTTGGACAGGGGGAACGGGGAGCTGTTTTTT.

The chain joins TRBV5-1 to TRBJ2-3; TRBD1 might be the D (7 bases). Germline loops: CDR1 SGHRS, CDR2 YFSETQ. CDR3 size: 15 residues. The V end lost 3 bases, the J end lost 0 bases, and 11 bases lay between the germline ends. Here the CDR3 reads CASSSQGTSTDTQYF. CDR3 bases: TGCGCCAGCAGCTCACAGGGGACTAGCACAGATACGCAGTATTTT.

CDR3 coding DNA: TGTGCCAGCAGCCTGACCCCGAACAGGGGGCGCCTCTATGGCTACACCTTC. Protein product: CASSLTPNRGRLYGYTF. The chain employs TRBV7-9 and TRBJ1-2; TRBD1 matches at 9 bases. Germline V gene lookup returns CDR1 SEHNR and CDR2 FQNEAQ (reference sequence). The CDR3 has 17 residues. The V segment lost 5 bases and the J segment 4 bases; nucleotides outside the gene matches: 14.

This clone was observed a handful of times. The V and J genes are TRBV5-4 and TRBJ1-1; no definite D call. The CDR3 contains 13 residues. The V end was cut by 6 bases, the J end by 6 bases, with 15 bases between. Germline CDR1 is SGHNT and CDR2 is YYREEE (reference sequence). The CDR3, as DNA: TGTGCCAGCAACCTGCGCGGGCTCCCTGAAGCTTTCTTT. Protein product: CASNLRGLPEAFF.

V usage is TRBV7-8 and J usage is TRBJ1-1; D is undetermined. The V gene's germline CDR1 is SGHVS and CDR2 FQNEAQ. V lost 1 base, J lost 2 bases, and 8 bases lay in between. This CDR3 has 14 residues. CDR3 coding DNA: TGTGCCAGCAGCTTAGTACGCTCTAACACTGAAGCTTTCTTT. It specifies CASSLVRSNTEAFF.

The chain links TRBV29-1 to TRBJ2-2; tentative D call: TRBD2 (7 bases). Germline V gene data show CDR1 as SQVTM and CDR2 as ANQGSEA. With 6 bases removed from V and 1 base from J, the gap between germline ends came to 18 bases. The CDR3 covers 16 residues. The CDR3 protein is CSVAHARGGNTGELFF. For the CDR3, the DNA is TGCAGCGTCGCCCACGCGAGGGGGGGGAACACCGGGGAGCTGTTTTTT.

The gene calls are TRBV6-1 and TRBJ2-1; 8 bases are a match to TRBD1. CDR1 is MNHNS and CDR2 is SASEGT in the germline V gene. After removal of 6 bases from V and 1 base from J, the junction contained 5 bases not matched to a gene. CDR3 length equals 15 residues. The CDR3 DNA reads TGTGCCAGCAGGCCCGGGACAGGTTCCTACAATGAGCAGTTCTTC. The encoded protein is CASRPGTGSYNEQFF.

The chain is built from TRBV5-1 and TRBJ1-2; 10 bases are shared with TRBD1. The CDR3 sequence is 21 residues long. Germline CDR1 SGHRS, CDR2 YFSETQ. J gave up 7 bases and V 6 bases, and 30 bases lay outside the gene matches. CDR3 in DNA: TGCGCCAGCACTGGACCGCGGACGGCCATGGGACAGGGGTTGATTCTAACTGGCTACACCTTC. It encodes CASTGPRTAMGQGLILTGYTF. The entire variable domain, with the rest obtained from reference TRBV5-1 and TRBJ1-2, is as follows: KAGVTQTPRYLIKTRGQQVTLSCSPISGHRSVSWYQQTPGQGLQFLFEYFSETQRNKGNFPGRFSGRQFSNSRSEMNVSTLELGDSALYLCASTGPRTAMGQGLILTGYTFGSGTRLTVV.

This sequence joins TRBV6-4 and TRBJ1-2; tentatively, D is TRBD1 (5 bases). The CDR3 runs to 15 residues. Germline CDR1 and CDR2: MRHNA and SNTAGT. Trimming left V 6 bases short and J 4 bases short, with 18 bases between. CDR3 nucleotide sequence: TGTGCCAGCAGGCTAAGAAGAGGGGTGGGCTATGGCTACACCTTC. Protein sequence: CASRLRRGVGYGYTF.

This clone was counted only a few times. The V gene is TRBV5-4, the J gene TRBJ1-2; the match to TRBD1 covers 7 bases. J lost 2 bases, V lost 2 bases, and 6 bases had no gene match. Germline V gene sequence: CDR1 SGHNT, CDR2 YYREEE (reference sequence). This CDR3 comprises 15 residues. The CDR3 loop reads CASSFTLGQNYGYTF. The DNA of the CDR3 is TGTGCCAGCAGCTTTACATTGGGACAGAACTATGGCTACACCTTC.

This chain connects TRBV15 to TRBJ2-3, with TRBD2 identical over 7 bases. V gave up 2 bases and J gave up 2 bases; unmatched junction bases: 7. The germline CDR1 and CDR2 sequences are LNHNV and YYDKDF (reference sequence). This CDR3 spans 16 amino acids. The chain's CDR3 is CATSRTTSVITDTQYF. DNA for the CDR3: TGTGCCACCAGCAGAACAACTAGCGTTATCACAGATACGCAGTATTTT. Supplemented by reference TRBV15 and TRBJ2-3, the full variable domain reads DAMVIQNPRYQVTQFGKPVTLSCSQTLNHNVMYWYQQKSSQAPKLLFHYYDKDFNNEADTPDNFQSRRPNTSFCFLDIRSPGLGDTAMYLCATSRTTSVITDTQYFGPGTRLTVL.

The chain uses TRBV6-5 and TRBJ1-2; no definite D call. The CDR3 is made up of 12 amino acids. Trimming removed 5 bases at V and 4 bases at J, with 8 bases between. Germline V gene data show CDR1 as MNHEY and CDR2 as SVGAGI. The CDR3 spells CASSQPFYGYTF. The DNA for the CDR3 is TGTGCCAGCAGTCAGCCTTTCTATGGCTACACCTTC.

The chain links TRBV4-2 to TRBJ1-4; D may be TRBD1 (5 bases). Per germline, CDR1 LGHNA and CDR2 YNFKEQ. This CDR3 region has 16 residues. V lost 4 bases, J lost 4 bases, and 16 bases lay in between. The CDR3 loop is CASSLAGGANNEKLFF. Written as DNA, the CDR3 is TGTGCCAGCAGCCTCGCCGGCGGGGCTAATAATGAAAAACTGTTTTTT.

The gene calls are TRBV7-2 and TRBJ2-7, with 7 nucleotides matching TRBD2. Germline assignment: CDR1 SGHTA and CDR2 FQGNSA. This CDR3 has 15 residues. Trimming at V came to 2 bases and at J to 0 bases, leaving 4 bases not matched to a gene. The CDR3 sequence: CASSLWGGSSYEQYF. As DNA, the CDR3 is TGTGCCAGCAGCTTATGGGGGGGAAGCTCCTACGAGCAGTACTTC.

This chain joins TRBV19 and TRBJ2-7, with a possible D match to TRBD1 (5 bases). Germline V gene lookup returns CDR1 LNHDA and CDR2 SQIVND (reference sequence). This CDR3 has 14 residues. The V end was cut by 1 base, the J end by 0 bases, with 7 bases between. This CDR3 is CASSIGGSSYEQYF. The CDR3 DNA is TGTGCCAGTAGTATAGGGGGCAGCTCCTACGAGCAGTACTTC. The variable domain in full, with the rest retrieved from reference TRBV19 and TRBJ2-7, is DGGITQSPKYLFRKEGQNVTLSCEQNLNHDAMYWYRQDPGQGLRLIYYSQIVNDFQKGDIAEGYSVSREKKESFPLTVTSAQKNPTAFYLCASSIGGSSYEQYFGPGTRLTVT.

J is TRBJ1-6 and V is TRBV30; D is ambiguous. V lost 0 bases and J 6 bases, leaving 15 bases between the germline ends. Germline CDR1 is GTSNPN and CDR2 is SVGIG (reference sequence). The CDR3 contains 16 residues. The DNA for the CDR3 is TGTGCCTGGAGTGTAACTTCTGGACGGATTAATTCACCCCTCCACTTT. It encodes CAWSVTSGRINSPLHF.

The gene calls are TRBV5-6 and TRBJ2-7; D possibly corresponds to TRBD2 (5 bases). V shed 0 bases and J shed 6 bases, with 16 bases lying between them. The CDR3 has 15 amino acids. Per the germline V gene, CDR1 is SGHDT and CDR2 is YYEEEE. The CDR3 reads CASSLVKARSGEQYF. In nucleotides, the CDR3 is TGTGCCAGCAGCTTGGTGAAGGCTAGGAGCGGCGAGCAGTACTTC.

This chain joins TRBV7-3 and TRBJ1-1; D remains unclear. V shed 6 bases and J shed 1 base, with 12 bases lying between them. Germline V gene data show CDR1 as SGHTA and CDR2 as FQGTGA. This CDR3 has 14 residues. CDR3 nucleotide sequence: TGTGCCAGCAGGTTGCAGTCGGGGAACACTGAAGCTTTCTTT. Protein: CASRLQSGNTEAFF.

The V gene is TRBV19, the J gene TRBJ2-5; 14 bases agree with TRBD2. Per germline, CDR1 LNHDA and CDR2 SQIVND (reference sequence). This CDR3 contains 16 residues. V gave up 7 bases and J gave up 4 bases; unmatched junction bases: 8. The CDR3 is CASTRTSGGPGETQYF. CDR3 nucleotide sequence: TGTGCCAGTACCCGGACTAGCGGGGGGCCAGGAGAGACCCAGTACTTC.

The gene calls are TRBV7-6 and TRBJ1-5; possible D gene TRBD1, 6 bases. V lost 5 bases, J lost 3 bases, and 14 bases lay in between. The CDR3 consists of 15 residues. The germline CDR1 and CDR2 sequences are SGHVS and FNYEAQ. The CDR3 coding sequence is TGTGCCAGCAGCCTCACCTGGGGGCCCAATCAGCCCCAGCATTTT. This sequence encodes CASSLTWGPNQPQHF.

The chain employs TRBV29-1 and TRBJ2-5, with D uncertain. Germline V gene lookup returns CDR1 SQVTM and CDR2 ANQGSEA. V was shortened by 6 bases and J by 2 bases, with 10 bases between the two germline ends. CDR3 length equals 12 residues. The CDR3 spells CSVRWGQETQYF. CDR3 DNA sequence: TGCAGCGTGCGTTGGGGTCAAGAGACCCAGTACTTC.

For the CDR3, the DNA is TGTGCCAGTAGTATCCCCCGTCTCATACCGGGACAGGGTTCATCAAGGGAAAAACTGTTTTTT. Translating gives CASSIPRLIPGQGSSREKLFF. The chain employs TRBV19 and TRBJ1-4; 9 positions agree with TRBD1. This CDR3 has 21 residues. The V segment lost 3 bases and the J segment 8 bases; nucleotides outside the gene matches: 25. Germline loops: CDR1 LNHDA, CDR2 SQIVND (reference sequence).

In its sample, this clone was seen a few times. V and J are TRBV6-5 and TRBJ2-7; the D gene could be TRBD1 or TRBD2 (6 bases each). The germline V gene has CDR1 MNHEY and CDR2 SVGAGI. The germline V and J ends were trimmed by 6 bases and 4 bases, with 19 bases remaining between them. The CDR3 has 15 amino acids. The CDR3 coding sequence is TGTGCCAGCAGCCGCCTAAGGGGGGATGTATACGAGCAGTACTTC. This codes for CASSRLRGDVYEQYF.

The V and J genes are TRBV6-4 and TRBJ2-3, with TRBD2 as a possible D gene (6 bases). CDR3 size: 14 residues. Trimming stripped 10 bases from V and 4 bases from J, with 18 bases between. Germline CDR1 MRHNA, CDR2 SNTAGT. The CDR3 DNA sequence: TGTGCCACCAAAAAGGAGCGGGCCTCAGATACGCAGTATTTT. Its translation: CATKKERASDTQYF.